These 22 T cell receptor beta chains were sequenced from one sample in a study of OX40 agonist ivuxolimab in advanced cancers. Produced via immunoSEQ multiplex PCR; TCRdb's table is partial and in-frame only. Among 55,000 to 90,000 clones listed, 88% were seen once. The specimen comprised CD4+ or CD8+ T cells sorted from blood, sampled in a trial of the OX40 agonist ivuxolimab. The receptors originated from an adult with an advanced solid tumor such as melanoma, head and neck, liver or kidney cancer.

The chain combines TRBV6-6 with TRBJ2-7; D not resolved. The CDR3 is made up of 14 amino acids. The germline V gene encodes CDR1 MNHNY and CDR2 SVGAGI (reference sequence). Trimming stripped 0 bases from V and 2 bases from J, with 8 bases between. CDR3 nucleotides: TGTGCCAGCAGTTACTCGATAGGGACCTACGAGCAGTACTTC. It specifies CASSYSIGTYEQYF.

The V gene is TRBV6-5, the J gene TRBJ1-2; D remains unclear. This CDR3 has 16 amino acids. V lost 0 bases and J 2 bases, leaving 13 bases between the germline ends. Germline V gene lookup returns CDR1 MNHEY and CDR2 SVGAGI. The CDR3 DNA follows: TGTGCCAGCAGTTACTCACGTCACAGCCCAAACTATGGCTACACCTTC. Residues: CASSYSRHSPNYGYTF.

This chain joins TRBV6-5 and TRBJ2-4; 7 bases match TRBD1. Trimming removed 0 bases from V and 0 bases from J; junction bases left unmatched: 2. The CDR3 is 16 amino acids. In germline, CDR1 is MNHEY, CDR2 SVGAGI. CDR3 bases: TGTGCCAGCAGTTACTCGGGACAGCTAGCCAAAAACATTCAGTACTTC. As protein: CASSYSGQLAKNIQYF.

This chain joins TRBV7-9 and TRBJ1-2; 7 bases are a match to TRBD1. The V and J ends lost 2 bases and 7 bases, in that order; junction bases with no gene match: 4. Germline V gene sequence: CDR1 SEHNR, CDR2 FQNEAQ (reference sequence). This CDR3 region has 13 residues. The CDR3 DNA reads as TGTGCCAGCAGCTTACAGGGGGAAAGTGGCTACACCTTC. Its translation: CASSLQGESGYTF.

The chain couples TRBV19 to TRBJ1-1; 10 bases map to TRBD1. CDR3 length: 17 residues. CDR1 is LNHDA and CDR2 is SQIVND in the germline V gene (reference sequence). V was clipped by 6 bases and J by 4 bases; unmatched bases: 14. The CDR3 DNA sequence: TGTGCCAGTAGGAAGGGACAGGGGATCGCCGATGGCACTGAAGCTTTCTTT. Translated: CASRKGQGIADGTEAFF.

The gene calls are TRBV30 and TRBJ2-1; 11 nucleotides align to TRBD2. Trimming removed 2 bases from V and 8 bases from J; junction bases left unmatched: 5. Looked up from germline, CDR1 is GTSNPN and CDR2 is SVGIG (reference sequence). This CDR3 is 14 amino acids long. Here the CDR3 reads CAWSQGGLADEQFF. The CDR3 nucleotides are TGTGCCTGGAGTCAGGGGGGACTAGCGGATGAGCAGTTCTTC.

V usage is TRBV7-2 and J usage is TRBJ2-3; 16 bases agree with TRBD2. The CDR3 runs to 18 residues. The V gene's germline CDR1 is SGHTA and CDR2 FQGNSA. With V trimmed by 6 bases and J by 0 bases, 6 bases remained unmatched. The CDR3 is CASRRGTSGGVSTDTQYF. CDR3 sequence (DNA): TGTGCCAGCAGGCGCGGGACTAGCGGGGGGGTTAGCACAGATACGCAGTATTTT.

The chain combines TRBV5-6 with TRBJ2-2; D is ambiguous. The germline gives CDR1 SGHDT, CDR2 YYEEEE. Between the trimmed V and J ends, which lost 4 bases and 7 bases, there was a span of 5 bases. CDR3 length: 11 amino acids. The CDR3 bases are TGTGCCAGCAGCAGGGTCGGGGAGCTGTTTTTT. Its protein is CASSRVGELFF.

The V gene is TRBV7-6, the J gene TRBJ1-4; perhaps TRBD1 as D (5 bases). This CDR3 contains 18 residues. Trimming shortened V by 5 bases and J by 4 bases, and 23 bases separated the two germline ends. Germline CDR1 and CDR2: SGHVS and FNYEAQ. The CDR3 region has the DNA TGTGCCAGCAGCCGGACTCAACCGGGGCTCTCCCTTAATGAAAAACTGTTTTTT. This codes for CASSRTQPGLSLNEKLFF.

This chain links TRBV18 with TRBJ1-1; no clear D gene. The length of the CDR3 is 13 residues. Per the germline V gene, CDR1 is KGHSH and CDR2 is LQKENI. The V end lost 6 bases, the J end lost 6 bases, and 14 bases lay between the germline ends. The CDR3 protein is CASSPSSASEAFF. The CDR3 DNA follows: TGTGCCAGCTCCCCCTCCAGCGCCTCTGAAGCTTTCTTT.

DNA of the CDR3: TGTGCCAGCTCACCATCCCTAGTGGATACGCAGTATTTT. Translation: CASSPSLVDTQYF. The gene calls are TRBV18 and TRBJ2-3; D not certain. The germline V gene encodes CDR1 KGHSH and CDR2 LQKENI. V lost 2 bases and J lost 6, with 9 bases in between. The length of the CDR3 is 13 residues.

The chain is built from TRBV19 and TRBJ1-1, with D tentatively TRBD1 (6 bases). CDR3 length equals 16 residues. Germline V gene data show CDR1 as LNHDA and CDR2 as SQIVND (reference sequence). Trimming stripped 6 bases from V and 2 bases from J, with 19 bases between. CDR3 sequence reads: CASSNQGRRTNTEAFF. CDR3 in DNA: TGTGCCAGTAGCAACCAGGGGAGAAGAACAAACACTGAAGCTTTCTTT.

This chain links TRBV9 with TRBJ2-6; D is undetermined. The germline V gene encodes CDR1 SGDLS and CDR2 YYNGEE. The ends were cut back, 7 bases at V and 0 bases at J, with 5 bases in the middle. The CDR3 has 13 residues. The CDR3 protein is CASRYSGANVLTF. CDR3 coding DNA: TGTGCCAGCCGATACTCTGGGGCCAACGTCCTGACTTTC.

The V call is TRBV7-6, the J call TRBJ1-5, with 9 positions matching TRBD1. The V gene's germline CDR1 is SGHVS and CDR2 FNYEAQ. The V and J ends lost 5 bases and 5 bases, in that order; junction bases with no gene match: 4. The CDR3 length is 14 residues. The CDR3 here is CASSRDRGDQPQHF. DNA of the CDR3: TGTGCCAGCAGCAGAGACAGGGGGGATCAGCCCCAGCATTTT.

V gene TRBV7-3 combines with J gene TRBJ2-6, with D hard to call. The CDR3 runs 15 residues. Germline values: CDR1 SGHTA, CDR2 FQGTGA. Trimming removed 4 bases from V and 3 bases from J, with 10 bases in between. The CDR3 sequence: CASSSSPFGANVLTF. DNA for the CDR3: TGTGCCAGCAGCTCATCTCCCTTTGGGGCCAACGTCCTGACTTTC.

The V call is TRBV2, the J call TRBJ2-2; the D gene is possibly TRBD2 (6 bases). Trimming removed 5 bases at V and 6 bases at J, with 16 bases between. CDR1 and CDR2 (germline): SNHLY, FYNNEI. The CDR3 is made up of 15 amino acids. The CDR3 loop reads CASSRRGSASGELFF. The CDR3 bases are TGTGCCAGCAGTAGGAGGGGCTCCGCGTCCGGGGAGCTGTTTTTT.

The rearrangement uses TRBV15 and TRBJ2-5; no firm D call. Deletions cut 3 bases from V and 3 bases from J, with 2 bases between. The CDR3 contains 11 residues. Germline assignment: CDR1 LNHNV and CDR2 YYDKDF (reference sequence). CDR3 bases: TGTGCCACCAGCAGTAAAGAGACCCAGTACTTC. This codes for CATSSKETQYF.

The rearrangement links TRBV30 to TRBJ1-4, with D hard to call. Germline lookup yields CDR1 GTSNPN and CDR2 SVGIG (reference sequence). Trimming left V 5 bases short and J 0 bases short, with 10 bases between. The CDR3 runs to 14 residues. The CDR3 protein is CAWRRPSTNEKLFF. The CDR3 coding sequence is TGTGCCTGGCGCCGACCCTCAACTAATGAAAAACTGTTTTTT.

About this clone itself: An end of the junction does not agree with germline; a read error may underlie this. V gene TRBV6-1 combines with J gene TRBJ1-2, with D tentatively TRBD1 (5 bases). Germline CDR1 and CDR2: MNHNS and SASEGT. This CDR3 comprises 11 residues. This chain's CDR3 is CASTGIGGYIF. The CDR3 DNA follows: TGTGCCAGCACAGGGATCGGCGGCTACATCTTC.

The chain employs TRBV9 and TRBJ2-2; 8 nucleotides match TRBD1. The trim removed 3 bases at V and 4 bases at J, leaving 5 bases unmatched. Per germline, CDR1 SGDLS and CDR2 YYNGEE. The CDR3 is made up of 15 amino acids. In DNA form, the CDR3 reads TGTGCCAGCAGCGGCCGACAGGGGCCCACCGGGGAGCTGTTTTTT. Protein: CASSGRQGPTGELFF.

This clone appeared once. The chain couples TRBV18 to TRBJ2-6; TRBD1 or TRBD2 may be the D gene (5 bases each). This CDR3 region has 17 residues. From germline, CDR1 is KGHSH and CDR2 LQKENI. V lost 4 bases to trimming and J lost 3 bases, with 16 bases between them. The CDR3 nucleotides read TGTGCCAGCTCACTGCCAGGGCGAGCGGATGGGGCCAACGTCCTGACTTTC. Its translation is CASSLPGRADGANVLTF.

The gene calls are TRBV5-1 and TRBJ2-3, with 8 positions matching TRBD2. This CDR3 contains 14 residues. The junction had 8 bases not matched to a gene; V was cut back by 7 bases and J by 4 bases. Germline V gene sequence: CDR1 SGHRS, CDR2 YFSETQ. CDR3 sequence reads: CASVQGTSADTQYF. In DNA form, the CDR3 reads TGCGCCAGCGTTCAGGGGACTAGTGCAGATACGCAGTATTTT.